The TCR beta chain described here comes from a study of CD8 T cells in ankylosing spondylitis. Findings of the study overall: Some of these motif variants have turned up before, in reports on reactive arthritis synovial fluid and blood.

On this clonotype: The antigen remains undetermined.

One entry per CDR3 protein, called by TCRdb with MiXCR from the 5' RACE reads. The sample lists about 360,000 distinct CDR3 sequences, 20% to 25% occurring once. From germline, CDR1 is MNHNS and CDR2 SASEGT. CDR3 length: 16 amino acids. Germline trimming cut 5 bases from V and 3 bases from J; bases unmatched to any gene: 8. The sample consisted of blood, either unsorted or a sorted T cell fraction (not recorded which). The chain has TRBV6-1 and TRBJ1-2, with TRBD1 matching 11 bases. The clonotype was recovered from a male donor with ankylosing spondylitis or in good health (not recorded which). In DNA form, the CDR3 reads TGTGCCAGCAGTCCCGGGACAGGGGGATTGGACTATGGCTACACCTTC. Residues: CASSPGTGGLDYGYTF.